This T cell receptor (beta chain) comes out of a study of cytomegalovirus exposure and HLA in healthy donors. Whole-study findings and limits: Accurate prediction of most subjects' HLA-A and HLA-B alleles from TCR beta sequences was reported. Among the CMV-associated chains, a few were confirmed in vitro as specific for CMV antigens.

The study ran its PCR with 60 Vbeta and 13 Jbeta primers. The method was immunoSEQ multiplex PCR; TCRdb's version includes in-frame clones alone and lacks a portion of them. There are under 80,000 clones in the sample; 70% to 75% occur only once, and 4.5% to 6% lies in the top ten. CDR3 length equals 13 residues. The germline gives CDR1 SEHNR, CDR2 FQNEAQ (reference sequence). V was shortened by 0 bases and J by 5 bases, with 6 bases between the two germline ends. Donors were nominally healthy when sampled, though unrecorded immune exposures were likely. About this clone: The antigen remains undetermined.

Sequenced sample: PBMCs. This clonotype was sampled from a woman in her thirties in good health and CMV-seronegative. The chain links TRBV7-9 to TRBJ2-3; D is undetermined. The DNA of the CDR3 is TGTGCCAGCAGCTTAGCGCTAGGAGATACGCAGTATTTT. Amino acid sequence: CASSLALGDTQYF.